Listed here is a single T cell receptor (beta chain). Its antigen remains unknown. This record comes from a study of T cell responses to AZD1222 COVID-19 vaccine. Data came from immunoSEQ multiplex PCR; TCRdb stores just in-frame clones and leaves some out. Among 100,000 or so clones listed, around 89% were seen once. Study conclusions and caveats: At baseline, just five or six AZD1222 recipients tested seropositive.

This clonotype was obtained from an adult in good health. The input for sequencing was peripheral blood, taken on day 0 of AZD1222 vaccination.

CDR3 in DNA: TGTGCCAGCAGCAACTCGACAGTCTATAATTCACCCCTCCACTTT. Encoded protein: CASSNSTVYNSPLHF. V is TRBV7-9 and J is TRBJ1-6; weak D call: TRBD1 (5 bases). Germline V gene data show CDR1 as SEHNR and CDR2 as FQNEAQ (reference sequence). This CDR3 comprises 15 residues. The V gene lost 5 bases and the J gene lost 3 bases, with 11 bases spanning the gap.